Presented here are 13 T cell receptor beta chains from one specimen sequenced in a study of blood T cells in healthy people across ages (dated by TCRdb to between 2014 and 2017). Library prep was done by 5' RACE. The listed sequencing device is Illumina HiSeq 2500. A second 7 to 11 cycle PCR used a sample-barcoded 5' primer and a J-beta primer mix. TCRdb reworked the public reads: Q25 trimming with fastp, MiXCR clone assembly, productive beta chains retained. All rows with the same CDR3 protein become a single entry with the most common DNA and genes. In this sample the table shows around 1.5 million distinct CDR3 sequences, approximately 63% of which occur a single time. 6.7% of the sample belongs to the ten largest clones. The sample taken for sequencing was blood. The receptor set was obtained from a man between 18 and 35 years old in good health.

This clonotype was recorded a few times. CDR3 sequence: CSVVGPNTDTQYF. In DNA form, the CDR3 reads TGCAGCGTTGTCGGACCCAACACAGATACGCAGTATTTT. The chain recombines TRBV29-1 with TRBJ2-3; unclear D gene. Germline CDR1 SQVTM, CDR2 ANQGSEA. V was trimmed by 4 bases and J by 2 bases, leaving 10 bases between them. This CDR3 spans 13 amino acids.

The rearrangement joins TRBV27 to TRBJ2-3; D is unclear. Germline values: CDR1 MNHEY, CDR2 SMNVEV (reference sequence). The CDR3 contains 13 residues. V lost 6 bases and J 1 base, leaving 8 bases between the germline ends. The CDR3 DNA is TGTGCCAGCAGGGGAATGGGCACAGATACGCAGTATTTT. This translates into CASRGMGTDTQYF.

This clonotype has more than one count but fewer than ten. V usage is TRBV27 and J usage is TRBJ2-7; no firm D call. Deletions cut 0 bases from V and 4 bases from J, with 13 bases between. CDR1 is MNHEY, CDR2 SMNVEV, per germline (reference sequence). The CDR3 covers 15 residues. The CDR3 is CASSLSGQPNYEQYF. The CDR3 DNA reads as TGTGCCAGCAGTTTATCCGGGCAGCCAAATTACGAGCAGTACTTC.

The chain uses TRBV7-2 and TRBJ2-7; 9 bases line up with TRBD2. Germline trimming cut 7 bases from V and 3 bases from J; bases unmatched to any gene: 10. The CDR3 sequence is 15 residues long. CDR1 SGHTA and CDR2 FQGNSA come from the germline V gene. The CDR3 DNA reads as TGTGCCAGCAATGGACATAGCGGGAGTATCTACGAGCAGTACTTC. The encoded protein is CASNGHSGSIYEQYF.

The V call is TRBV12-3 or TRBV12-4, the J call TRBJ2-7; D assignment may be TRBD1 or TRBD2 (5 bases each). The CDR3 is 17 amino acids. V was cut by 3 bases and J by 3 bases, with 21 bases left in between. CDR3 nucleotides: TGTGCCAGCAGTTTTGAGGTCCGGGACCGAGTATACTACGAGCAGTACTTC. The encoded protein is CASSFEVRDRVYYEQYF.

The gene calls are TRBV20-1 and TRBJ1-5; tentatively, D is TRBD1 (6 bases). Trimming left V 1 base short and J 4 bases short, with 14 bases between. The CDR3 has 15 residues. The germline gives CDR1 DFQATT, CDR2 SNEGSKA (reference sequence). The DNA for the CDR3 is TGCAGTGCTAGAGTCCCGACAGGCGGGAATCAGCCCCAGCATTTT. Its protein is CSARVPTGGNQPQHF.

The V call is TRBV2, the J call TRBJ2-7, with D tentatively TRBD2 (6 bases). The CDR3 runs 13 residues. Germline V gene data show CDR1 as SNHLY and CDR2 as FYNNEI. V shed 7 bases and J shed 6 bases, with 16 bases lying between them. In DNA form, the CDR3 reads TGTGCCAGCAAGAGGACGCAAGCGGGCGAGCAGTACTTC. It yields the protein CASKRTQAGEQYF.

This chain's CDR3 is CSVEDPGQNYGYTF. CDR3 nucleotide sequence: TGCAGCGTTGAAGATCCCGGGCAGAACTATGGCTACACCTTC. The V gene is TRBV29-1, the J gene TRBJ1-2; D gene unclear. The germline gives CDR1 SQVTM, CDR2 ANQGSEA. The CDR3 is made up of 14 amino acids. Trimming took 0 bases from V and 2 from J, leaving 10 bases between them.

The CDR3 DNA reads TGTGCCAGTAGTGCGCAATCCCTAGCGGGGCCCTACAATGAGCAGTTCTTC. Amino acid sequence: CASSAQSLAGPYNEQFF. The chain employs TRBV19 and TRBJ2-1, with 9 bases lining up with TRBD2. CDR3 length: 17 amino acids. CDR1 is LNHDA and CDR2 is SQIVND in the germline V gene (reference sequence). V gave up 5 bases and J gave up 2 bases; unmatched junction bases: 10. The variable domain in full, completed from reference TRBV19 and TRBJ2-1, reads DGGITQSPKYLFRKEGQNVTLSCEQNLNHDAMYWYRQDPGQGLRLIYYSQIVNDFQKGDIAEGYSVSREKKESFPLTVTSAQKNPTAFYLCASSAQSLAGPYNEQFFGPGTRLTVL.

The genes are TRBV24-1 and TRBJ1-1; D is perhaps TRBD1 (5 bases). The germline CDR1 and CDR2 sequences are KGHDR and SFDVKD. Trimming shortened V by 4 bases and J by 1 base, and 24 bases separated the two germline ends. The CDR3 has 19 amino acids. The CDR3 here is CATSDTDDTDKGPNTEAFF. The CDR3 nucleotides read TGTGCCACCAGTGACACGGACGACACAGACAAGGGACCGAACACTGAAGCTTTCTTT.

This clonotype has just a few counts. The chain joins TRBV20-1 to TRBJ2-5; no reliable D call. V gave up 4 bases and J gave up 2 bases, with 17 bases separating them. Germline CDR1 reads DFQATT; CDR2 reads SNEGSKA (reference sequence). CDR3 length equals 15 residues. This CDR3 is CSATLEPSPQETQYF. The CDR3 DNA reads TGCAGTGCTACTCTGGAACCCTCTCCACAAGAGACCCAGTACTTC.

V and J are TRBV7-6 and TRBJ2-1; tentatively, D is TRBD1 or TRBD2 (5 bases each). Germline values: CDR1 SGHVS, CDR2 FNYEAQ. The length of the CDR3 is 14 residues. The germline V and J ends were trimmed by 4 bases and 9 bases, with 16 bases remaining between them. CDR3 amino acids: CASSSRTGGGEQFF. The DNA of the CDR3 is TGTGCCAGCAGCTCCAGGACCGGTGGGGGTGAGCAGTTCTTC.

CDR3 sequence: CATSIRSGTAEQFF. The DNA of the CDR3 is TGTGCCACCAGCATAAGGAGCGGGACGGCTGAGCAGTTCTTC. The gene calls are TRBV15 and TRBJ2-1, with 7 nucleotides matching TRBD2. The germline V gene has CDR1 LNHNV and CDR2 YYDKDF (reference sequence). The V segment lost 4 bases and the J segment 9 bases; nucleotides outside the gene matches: 9. The CDR3 runs to 14 residues.